This TCR beta chain emerged from a study of beta chain features in type 1 diabetes. Isolated RNA was reverse transcribed in full, so expressed TCRB transcripts were sequenced. Sequenced by immunoSEQ multiplex PCR; TCRdb stores in-frame clones only, minus some. The sample gives around 300,000 clones, about 8% of which show up once; more than 0.8% is in the top ten. In this sample, this clone turned up a few times. This CDR3 has 13 residues. V dropped 9 bases and J dropped 7; count of bases not matched to a gene: 7. Germline CDR1 reads SNHLY; CDR2 reads FYNNEI. Sequences were obtained from central memory CD4+ T cells from blood. The source of this sequence is a young woman in good health. The chain couples TRBV2 to TRBJ2-1; 9 nucleotides line up with TRBD2. CDR3 region: CASKRGERNEQFF. CDR3 in DNA: TGTGCCAGTAAGCGGGGGGAGAGGAATGAGCAGTTCTTC.